These T cell receptor beta chains were read from a single sample in a study of shared clonotypes between healthy human individuals. Clones were read by immunoSEQ multiplex PCR, and TCRdb kept only the in-frame ones, dropping some. Among 2,500,000 or so clones listed, approximately 94% were seen once. The source material was naive CD4+ T cells from PBMCs. The source of these receptors is a man younger than 30 in good health. Some clones in this sample may be carry-over from other donors' samples. The CDR3 runs from the conserved cysteine through the conserved F or W. D genes are given only for firm matches. Clone sizes are given selectively: once, few, many, or a class where the clone is expanded.

D gene	clone size	V gene	J gene	CDR3 protein	CDR3 DNA
NA	NA	TRBV25-1	TRBJ1-2	CASSDFGRIGGYTF	TGTGCCAGCAGCGACTTTGGGCGAATCGGGGGCTACACCTTC
TRBD2	NA	TRBV30	TRBJ2-7	CAWSDQLANEQYF	TGTGCCTGGAGCGACCAACTAGCGAACGAGCAGTACTTC
TRBD2	NA	TRBV28	TRBJ2-1	CASNLGLAGGHIQFF	TGTGCCAGCAACCTGGGGCTAGCGGGAGGGCACATACAGTTCTTC
NA	NA	TRBV5-4	TRBJ2-7	CASSFPGLATYEQYF	TGTGCCAGCAGCTTCCCGGGACTGGCGACCTACGAGCAGTACTTC
TRBD1	NA	TRBV30	TRBJ2-1	CAWSVLDRGRGGSKDNEQFF	TGTGCCTGGAGTGTACTCGACAGGGGGCGGGGTGGTAGCAAGGACAATGAGCAGTTCTTC
TRBD2	NA	TRBV28	TRBJ2-1	CASRGGTSGRGEQFF	TGTGCCAGCAGGGGCGGGACTAGCGGGAGGGGTGAGCAGTTCTTC
TRBD2	NA	TRBV10-3	TRBJ2-1	CAIRGSGGSRNEQFF	TGTGCCATCAGAGGCTCAGGCGGGAGTAGGAATGAGCAGTTCTTC
NA	NA	TRBV6-1	TRBJ1-4	CASSERGGGGTNEKLFF	TGTGCCAGCAGTGAACGTGGCGGTGGGGGAACTAATGAAAAACTGTTTTTT
NA	NA	TRBV5-1	TRBJ2-3	CASSPLTGRNTDTQYF	TGCGCCAGCAGCCCGCTGACGGGCCGGAACACAGATACGCAGTATTTT
TRBD1	NA	TRBV6-5	TRBJ2-5	CASSYGTAQETQYF	TGTGCCAGCAGTTATGGGACAGCCCAAGAGACCCAGTACTTC
TRBD1	NA	TRBV9	TRBJ2-1	CASSGQGYNEQFF	TGTGCCAGCAGCGGACAGGGTTACAATGAGCAGTTCTTC
NA	NA	TRBV6-1	TRBJ2-1	CASSATGPSSYNEQFF	TGTGCCAGCAGTGCTACCGGGCCGAGCTCCTACAATGAGCAGTTCTTC
TRBD2	NA	TRBV7-9	TRBJ2-7	CASSRPGLAGVNEQYF	TGTGCCAGCAGCCGACCGGGACTAGCGGGTGTCAACGAGCAGTACTTC
NA	NA	TRBV6-1	TRBJ2-1	CASSDLTPYNEQFF	TGTGCCAGCAGTGACCTGACGCCATACAATGAGCAGTTCTTC
TRBD1	NA	TRBV14	TRBJ2-2	CASSPYQGAGANTGELFF	TGTGCCAGCAGCCCATATCAGGGGGCAGGCGCGAACACCGGGGAGCTGTTTTTT
TRBD1	NA	TRBV11-1	TRBJ2-7	CASSPKGAGQAYEQYF	TGTGCCAGCAGCCCCAAGGGGGCGGGACAGGCCTACGAGCAGTACTTC
TRBD1	NA	TRBV6-5	TRBJ1-5	CASSRTGGIRQPQHF	TGTGCCAGCAGTCGCACAGGGGGCATACGACAGCCCCAGCATTTT
NA	NA	TRBV7-9	TRBJ2-7	CASSRRQAILRDDEQYF	TGTGCCAGCAGCCGCAGACAGGCAATACTTCGGGACGACGAGCAGTACTTC
TRBD2	NA	TRBV6-4	TRBJ2-1	CASSVLATSYNEQFF	TGTGCCAGCAGTGTACTAGCGACCTCCTACAATGAGCAGTTCTTC
NA	NA	TRBV7-3	TRBJ2-1	CASSSGTSNQQFF	TGTGCCAGCAGCTCCGGGACTTCGAACCAGCAGTTCTTC
NA	NA	TRBV15	TRBJ1-4	CATSRALLEKLFF	TGTGCCACCAGCAGAGCCCTTCTCGAAAAACTGTTTTTT
NA	NA	TRBV19	TRBJ2-4	CASSIEGIAKNIQYF	TGTGCCAGTAGTATTGAGGGCATCGCCAAAAACATTCAGTACTTC
NA	NA	TRBV6-1	TRBJ1-6	CASRGNYNSPLHF	TGTGCCAGCAGGGGGAACTATAATTCACCCCTCCACTTT
TRBD1	NA	TRBV28	TRBJ2-2	CASSSPGQAGELFF	TGTGCCAGCAGTTCACCGGGACAGGCCGGGGAGCTGTTTTTT
NA	NA	TRBV27	TRBJ2-1	CASSLSAKPYNEQFF	TGTGCCAGCAGTTTATCGGCTAAACCCTACAATGAGCAGTTCTTC
NA	NA	TRBV7-2	TRBJ2-2	CASSYTGTLNTGELFF	TGTGCCAGCAGCTACACCGGGACACTGAACACCGGGGAGCTGTTTTTT
TRBD1	NA	TRBV6-6	TRBJ2-1	CASYRDRGDNEQFF	TGTGCCAGCTACCGGGACAGGGGGGACAATGAGCAGTTCTTC
NA	NA	TRBV2	TRBJ1-4	CASANRDSAGEKLFF	TGTGCCAGCGCCAACAGGGATTCGGCGGGTGAAAAACTGTTTTTT
NA	NA	TRBV4-1	TRBJ1-2	CASSQDRDGGYTF	TGCGCCAGCAGCCAAGACAGGGATGGTGGCTACACCTTC
TRBD2	NA	TRBV28	TRBJ2-1	CASTAQRTSGGKFF	TGTGCCAGCACTGCGCAACGGACTAGCGGGGGAAAGTTCTTC
NA	few	TRBV6-6	TRBJ1-5	CASILKRRPQHF	TGTGCCAGCATCCTAAAACGGCGGCCCCAGCATTTT
NA	NA	TRBV7-2	TRBJ1-1	CASSLPGLGNTEAFF	TGTGCCAGCAGCTTACCAGGGTTGGGGAACACTGAAGCTTTCTTT
NA	NA	TRBV4-1	TRBJ1-2	CASSQDGNANYGYTF	TGCGCCAGCAGCCAAGATGGCAACGCTAACTATGGCTACACCTTC
NA	NA	TRBV11-3	TRBJ2-7	CASSLQADYEQYF	TGTGCCAGCAGCTTACAGGCAGACTACGAGCAGTACTTC
NA	NA	TRBV7-3	TRBJ2-3	CASSYGLHPSTDTQYF	TGTGCCAGCAGCTACGGACTACACCCGAGCACAGATACGCAGTATTTT
TRBD2	NA	TRBV27	TRBJ2-7	CASRPGTSGRYEQYF	TGTGCCAGCAGGCCGGGGACTAGCGGGAGGTACGAGCAGTACTTC
TRBD2	once	TRBV28	TRBJ2-3	CASSILAGGKGNTQYF	TGTGCCAGCAGTATACTAGCGGGAGGGAAAGGAAATACGCAGTATTTT
TRBD1	NA	TRBV28	TRBJ1-2	CASSWRQGNGYTF	TGTGCCAGCAGTTGGCGACAGGGGAATGGCTACACCTTC
NA	NA	TRBV10-3	TRBJ1-5	CAISQSGPGDQPQHF	TGTGCCATCAGTCAGTCGGGGCCAGGGGATCAGCCCCAGCATTTT
NA	NA	TRBV15	TRBJ1-2	CATSRGAGNYGYTF	TGTGCCACCAGCAGAGGGGCCGGTAACTATGGCTACACCTTC
NA	NA	TRBV6-1	TRBJ2-7	CASCLASSYEQYF	TGTGCCAGCTGTCTCGCGAGCTCCTACGAGCAGTACTTC
NA	NA	TRBV5-4	TRBJ1-2	CASSSGGTLLGLDGYTF	TGTGCCAGCAGCTCCGGCGGGACCCTCTTGGGTTTGGATGGCTACACCTTC
NA	NA	TRBV6-1	TRBJ1-1	CASRATDQNTEAFF	TGTGCCAGCAGAGCTACCGACCAGAACACTGAAGCTTTCTTT
NA	NA	TRBV7-3	TRBJ2-6	CASSLTSTSGANVLTF	TGTGCCAGCAGCTTAACGTCCACCTCTGGGGCCAACGTCCTGACTTTC
TRBD2	NA	TRBV10-3	TRBJ2-2	CAIRAGGANTGELFF	TGTGCCATCCGAGCGGGAGGAGCGAACACCGGGGAGCTGTTTTTT
NA	NA	TRBV10-3	TRBJ2-2	CAISADRRGGSGELFF	TGTGCCATCAGCGCCGATAGACGGGGTGGGTCCGGGGAGCTGTTTTTT
TRBD2	NA	TRBV28	TRBJ2-7	CASSLSGAQGTYEQYF	TGTGCCAGCAGTTTAAGCGGGGCTCAGGGTACCTACGAGCAGTACTTC
NA	NA	TRBV15	TRBJ2-1	CATSRDRAHNEQFF	TGTGCCACCAGCAGAGATCGTGCGCACAATGAGCAGTTCTTC
NA	once	TRBV10-2	TRBJ2-2	CASKVGTGELFF	TGCGCCAGCAAGGTGGGCACCGGGGAGCTGTTTTTT
NA	NA	TRBV2	TRBJ2-1	CASSESGNEQFF	TGTGCCAGCAGTGAGTCTGGGAATGAGCAGTTCTTC
NA	NA	TRBV5-1	TRBJ2-7	CASRQTGNSYEQYF	TGCGCCAGCAGACAGACAGGCAACTCCTACGAGCAGTACTTC
TRBD1	NA	TRBV5-6	TRBJ2-3	CASSLQGGNTDTQYF	TGTGCCAGCAGCTTACAGGGGGGAAACACAGATACGCAGTATTTT
TRBD1	NA	TRBV19	TRBJ1-3	CAGQGNGNTIYF	TGTGCCGGACAGGGGAATGGAAACACCATATATTTT
TRBD2	NA	TRBV5-1	TRBJ2-7	CASSLEGLATIYEQYF	TGCGCCAGCAGCTTGGAAGGACTAGCGACGATATACGAGCAGTACTTC
NA	NA	TRBV28	TRBJ1-1	CASSRGGPSGDTEAFF	TGTGCCAGCAGTAGGGGGGGCCCCTCGGGCGACACTGAAGCTTTCTTT
TRBD1	NA	TRBV30	TRBJ1-6	CASDRGQTASNSPLHF	TGTGCCTCGGACAGGGGCCAGACGGCGTCGAATTCACCCCTCCACTTT
NA	NA	TRBV6-5	TRBJ2-2	CASSYSHRETGELFF	TGTGCCAGCAGTTACTCGCACAGGGAGACCGGGGAGCTGTTTTTT